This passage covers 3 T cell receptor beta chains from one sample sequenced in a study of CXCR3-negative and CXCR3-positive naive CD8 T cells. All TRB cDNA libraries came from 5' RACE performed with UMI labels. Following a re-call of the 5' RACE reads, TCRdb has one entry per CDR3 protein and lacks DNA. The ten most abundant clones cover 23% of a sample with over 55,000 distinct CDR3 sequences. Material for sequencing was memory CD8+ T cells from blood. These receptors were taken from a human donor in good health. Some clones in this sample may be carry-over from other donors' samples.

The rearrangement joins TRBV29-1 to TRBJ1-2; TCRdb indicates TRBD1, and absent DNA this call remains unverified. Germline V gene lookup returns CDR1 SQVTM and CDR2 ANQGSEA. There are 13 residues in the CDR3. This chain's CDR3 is CSVEGAGQSGYTF. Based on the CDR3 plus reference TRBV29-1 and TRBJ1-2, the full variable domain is SAVISQKPSRDICQRGTSLTIQCQVDSQVTMMFWYRQQPGQSLTLIATANQGSEATYESGFVIDKFPISRPNLTFSTLTVSNMSPEDSSIYLCSVEGAGQSGYTFGSGTRLTVV.

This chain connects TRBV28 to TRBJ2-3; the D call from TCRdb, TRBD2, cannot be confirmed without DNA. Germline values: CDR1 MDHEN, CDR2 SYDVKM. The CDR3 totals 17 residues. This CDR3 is CASSTLTLAGKSDTQYF. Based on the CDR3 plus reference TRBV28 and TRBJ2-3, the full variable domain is DVKVTQSSRYLVKRTGEKVFLECVQDMDHENMFWYRQDPGLGLRLIYFSYDVKMKEKGDIPEGYSVSREKKERFSLILESASTNQTSMYLCASSTLTLAGKSDTQYFGPGTRLTVL.

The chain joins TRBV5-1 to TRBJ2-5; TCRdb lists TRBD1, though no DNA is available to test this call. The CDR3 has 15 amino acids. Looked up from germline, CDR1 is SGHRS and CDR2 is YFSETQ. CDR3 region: CASSSDPWPAETQYF.